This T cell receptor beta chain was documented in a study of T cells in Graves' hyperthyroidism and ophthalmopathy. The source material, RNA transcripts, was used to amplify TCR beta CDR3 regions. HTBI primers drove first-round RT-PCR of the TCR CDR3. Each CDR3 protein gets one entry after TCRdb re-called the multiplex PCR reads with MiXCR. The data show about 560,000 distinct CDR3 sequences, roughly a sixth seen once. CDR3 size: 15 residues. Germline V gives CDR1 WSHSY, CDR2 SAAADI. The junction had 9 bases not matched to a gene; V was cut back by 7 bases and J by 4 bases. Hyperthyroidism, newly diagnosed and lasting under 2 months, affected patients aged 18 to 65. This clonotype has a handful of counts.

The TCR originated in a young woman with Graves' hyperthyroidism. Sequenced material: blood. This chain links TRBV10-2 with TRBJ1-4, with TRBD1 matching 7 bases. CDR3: CASNTGEVGNEKLFF. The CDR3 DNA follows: TGCGCCAGCAACACAGGGGAGGTTGGTAATGAAAAACTGTTTTTT.